The 11 T cell receptor beta chains in this list originate from one sample, sequenced in a study of PD-L1 blockade in urothelial cancer. Libraries were prepared by immunoSEQ multiplex PCR; TCRdb keeps only in-frame clonotypes and omits some of them. The table lists 58,000 or so clones, approximately 86% of them singletons. This sample comprised PBMCs, obtained around atezolizumab (anti-PD-L1) treatment. Source of these receptors: a man over 45 with urothelial cancer.

This chain connects TRBV29-1 to TRBJ2-3, with D possibly matching TRBD2 (5 bases). Germline CDR1 and CDR2: SQVTM and ANQGSEA. CDR3 length: 13 amino acids. The DNA for the CDR3 is TGCAGTGCCCGGGGAGCGAACACAGATACGCAGTATTTT. It translates to CSARGANTDTQYF.

V usage is TRBV2 and J usage is TRBJ1-1; no definite D call. V was shortened by 3 bases and J by 0 bases, with 14 bases between the two germline ends. Germline assignment: CDR1 SNHLY and CDR2 FYNNEI. The CDR3 is 16 amino acids. The chain's CDR3 is CASSERRQSMNTEAFF. In DNA form, the CDR3 reads TGTGCCAGCAGTGAGAGGAGGCAGAGCATGAACACTGAAGCTTTCTTT.

The rearrangement uses TRBV25-1 and TRBJ1-3, with D possibly matching TRBD1 (5 bases). From germline, CDR1 is MGHDK and CDR2 SYGVNS. V was shortened by 6 bases and J by 0 bases, with 9 bases between the two germline ends. The CDR3 is 14 amino acids. CDR3: CASRPRVSGNTIYF. In DNA, the CDR3 is TGTGCCAGCAGACCCAGGGTCTCTGGAAACACCATATATTTT.

This clone was counted a few times. The chain carries TRBV27 and TRBJ2-1; 8 bases match TRBD1. This CDR3 region has 15 residues. The V and J ends lost 3 bases and 8 bases, in that order; junction bases with no gene match: 9. Germline V lookup: CDR1 MNHEY, CDR2 SMNVEV (reference sequence). DNA for the CDR3: TGTGCCAGCAGTTTTTCCAGGGGGCGCGCGGATGAGCAGTTCTTC. It yields the protein CASSFSRGRADEQFF.

The chain uses TRBV18 and TRBJ2-2; possible D gene TRBD2, 6 bases. V was shortened by 5 bases and J by 0 bases, with 13 bases between the two germline ends. Germline V gene sequence: CDR1 KGHSH, CDR2 LQKENI. This CDR3 comprises 16 residues. For the CDR3, the DNA is TGTGCCAGCTCAGCGGGGACTTTCGCGAACACCGGGGAGCTGTTTTTT. This sequence encodes CASSAGTFANTGELFF.

J is TRBJ2-2 and V is TRBV11-3, with 8 bases matching TRBD2. Germline CDR1 reads SGHNT; CDR2 reads YENEEA. The CDR3 is made up of 15 amino acids. J was trimmed by 4 bases and V by 6 bases; bases with no gene match: 7. In DNA form, the CDR3 reads TGTGCCAGCAGACCAAGCGGGAGTGGCACCGGGGAGCTGTTTTTT. Translated, it gives CASRPSGSGTGELFF.

V usage is TRBV7-9 and J usage is TRBJ2-3; D is undetermined. The CDR3 is made up of 14 amino acids. Germline V CDR1 and CDR2: SEHNR, FQNEAQ (reference sequence). V lost 3 bases, J lost 0 bases, and 7 bases lay in between. CDR3 protein: CASSLTPSTDTQYF. For the CDR3, the DNA is TGTGCCAGCAGCTTGACTCCTAGCACAGATACGCAGTATTTT.

CDR3 residues: CSVDRKLTEAFF. CDR3 in DNA: TGCAGCGTAGACAGGAAATTAACTGAAGCTTTCTTT. The rearrangement links TRBV29-1 to TRBJ1-1; TRBD1 is a possible D gene (6 bases). V lost 6 bases and J lost 5, with 13 bases in between. This CDR3 has 12 residues. Germline V gives CDR1 SQVTM, CDR2 ANQGSEA.

CDR3 protein: CAISDQLHSGNTIYF. Here the CDR3 DNA reads TGTGCCATCAGTGACCAACTACACTCTGGAAACACCATATATTTT. The chain joins TRBV10-3 to TRBJ1-3; D is undetermined. V lost 3 bases, J lost 0 bases, and 9 bases lay in between. Germline V gives CDR1 ENHRY, CDR2 SYGVKD. The length of the CDR3 is 15 residues.

The V and J genes are TRBV2 and TRBJ1-2; D uncertain. V was clipped by 6 bases and J by 5 bases, with 10 bases between them. CDR3 length: 12 residues. Germline lookup yields CDR1 SNHLY and CDR2 FYNNEI. The CDR3 sequence: CASRGDSYGYTF. CDR3 coding DNA: TGTGCCAGCAGAGGCGACTCGTATGGCTACACCTTC.

The CDR3 DNA follows: TGTGCCAGCAGTTACCGGACAGTACCCGTACAAGAGACCCAGTACTTC. It yields the protein CASSYRTVPVQETQYF. The rearrangement joins TRBV27 to TRBJ2-5; tentative D call: TRBD1 (6 bases). The CDR3 sequence is 16 residues long. Germline V gene lookup returns CDR1 MNHEY and CDR2 SMNVEV (reference sequence). V was clipped by 4 bases and J by 2 bases, with 17 bases between them.